This passage covers 17 T cell receptor beta chains from one sample sequenced in a study of control samples from healthy donors and cancer patients. The method was immunoSEQ multiplex PCR; TCRdb's version includes in-frame clones alone and lacks a portion of them. The sample records fewer than 90,000 clones, more than 70% being singletons. The sample consisted of blood. The receptors come from a woman between 45 and 60 years old in good health.

A single count supports this clone. The chain couples TRBV18 to TRBJ1-4; 8 bases fit TRBD1. Germline V gene sequence: CDR1 KGHSH, CDR2 LQKENI. V lost 3 bases and J lost 2; bases outside the gene matches: 8. The CDR3 contains 17 residues. The CDR3 is CASSPGTGVSTNEKLFF. The CDR3, as DNA: TGTGCCAGCTCACCGGGGACAGGAGTGAGCACTAATGAAAAACTGTTTTTT.

The chain has TRBV2 and TRBJ1-3; D gene ambiguous. Germline values: CDR1 SNHLY, CDR2 FYNNEI. Trimming removed 0 bases at V and 3 bases at J, with 9 bases between. This CDR3 has 15 amino acids. CDR3 sequence (DNA): TGTGCCAGCAGTGAAGCGCTCGTTATTGGAAACACCATATATTTT. This codes for CASSEALVIGNTIYF.

This clone has only one observation. The V gene is TRBV7-9, the J gene TRBJ2-1; either TRBD1 or TRBD2 may supply D (5 bases each). From germline, CDR1 is SEHNR and CDR2 FQNEAQ (reference sequence). With 3 bases removed from V and 10 bases from J, the gap between germline ends came to 16 bases. The CDR3 consists of 14 residues. The CDR3 DNA reads as TGTGCCAGCAGCTTCATTATAGGGACGGGGGAGCAGTTCTTC. Amino acids: CASSFIIGTGEQFF. The entire variable domain, with the rest obtained from reference TRBV7-9 and TRBJ2-1, is as follows: DTGVSQNPRHKITKRGQNVTFRCDPISEHNRLYWYRQTLGQGPEFLTYFQNEAQLEKSRLLSDRFSAERPKGSFSTLEIQRTEQGDSAMYLCASSFIIGTGEQFFGPGTRLTVL.

The chain employs TRBV5-1 and TRBJ1-1; D gene ambiguous. Germline values: CDR1 SGHRS, CDR2 YFSETQ. V was shortened by 0 bases and J by 1 base, with 7 bases between the two germline ends. The CDR3 extends over 14 amino acids. CDR3 bases: TGCGCCAGCAGCTTGGGGCGGGGGAACACTGAAGCTTTCTTT. This gives the protein CASSLGRGNTEAFF. Looking up the rest from reference TRBV5-1 and TRBJ1-1 gives the full variable domain: KAGVTQTPRYLIKTRGQQVTLSCSPISGHRSVSWYQQTPGQGLQFLFEYFSETQRNKGNFPGRFSGRQFSNSRSEMNVSTLELGDSALYLCASSLGRGNTEAFFGQGTRLTVV.

This chain links TRBV4-1 with TRBJ2-2, with unresolved D. In germline, CDR1 is MGHRA, CDR2 YSYEKL. V lost 2 bases to trimming and J lost 9 bases, with 10 bases between them. The CDR3 has 13 residues. DNA for the CDR3: TGCGCCAGCAGCCAAACATCGCCGCGGGAGCTGTTTTTT. This translates into CASSQTSPRELFF.

J is TRBJ1-1 and V is TRBV13; 8 nucleotides agree with TRBD1. With 4 bases clipped from V and 3 bases from J, the junction kept 4 bases outside the gene matches. Germline V gene data show CDR1 as PRHDT and CDR2 as FYEKMQ (reference sequence). CDR3 length: 14 amino acids. CDR3 sequence (DNA): TGTGCCAGCAGCTCCCAGGGGGCGCACACTGAAGCTTTCTTT. The encoded protein is CASSSQGAHTEAFF.

The chain uses TRBV24-1 and TRBJ1-2, with D perhaps matching TRBD1 (6 bases). Trimming removed 5 bases at V and 4 bases at J, with 10 bases between. The CDR3 is 13 amino acids. Germline assignment: CDR1 KGHDR and CDR2 SFDVKD. The DNA of the CDR3 is TGTGCCACCAGTGGTACAGGGAGCTATGGCTACACCTTC. Translated, it gives CATSGTGSYGYTF.

V is TRBV10-2 and J is TRBJ1-1; the match to TRBD1 covers 8 bases. The V and J ends lost 2 bases and 5 bases, in that order; junction bases with no gene match: 4. The CDR3 consists of 14 residues. In germline, CDR1 is WSHSY, CDR2 SAAADI. The DNA of the CDR3 is TGCGCCAGCAGTGAGACGAGACAGGGGACTGAAGCTTTCTTT. This codes for CASSETRQGTEAFF.

The chain carries TRBV11-2 and TRBJ2-7; 11 bases line up with TRBD2. J gave up 0 bases and V 6 bases, and 13 bases lay outside the gene matches. CDR1 and CDR2 (germline): SGHAT, FQNNGV. The CDR3 contains 18 residues. CDR3 in DNA: TGTGCCAGCAGGTTAAAAGCTAGCGGGGGGCTAAGCTCCTACGAGCAGTACTTC. Amino acid sequence: CASRLKASGGLSSYEQYF.

This chain connects TRBV3-1 (or the pseudogene TRBV3-2) to TRBJ2-5; the D is unclear. Trimming cost V 5 bases and J 5 bases, with 12 bases left between them. The CDR3 has 13 amino acids. Germline CDR1 reads LGHDT; CDR2 reads YNNKEL (reference sequence). Written as DNA, the CDR3 is TGTGCCAGCAGCGCGAGAAGTTTTGAGACCCAGTACTTC. It yields the protein CASSARSFETQYF.

The chain recombines TRBV19 with TRBJ1-4; TRBD1 agrees at 9 bases. Germline V gene sequence: CDR1 LNHDA, CDR2 SQIVND (reference sequence). The CDR3 is 15 amino acids. With V trimmed by 7 bases and J by 6 bases, 9 bases remained unmatched. Here the CDR3 DNA reads TGTGCCAGTACCTCATTTGGACAGGGGTATGAAAAACTGTTTTTT. This sequence encodes CASTSFGQGYEKLFF.

The V and J genes are TRBV30 and TRBJ1-3; TRBD1 is a possible D gene (6 bases). Trimming removed 1 base at V and 7 bases at J, with 14 bases between. The CDR3 runs to 14 residues. Germline V gene sequence: CDR1 GTSNPN, CDR2 SVGIG (reference sequence). CDR3 region: CAWSETGLRNTIYF. The CDR3 DNA reads as TGTGCCTGGAGTGAGACAGGATTAAGGAACACCATATATTTT. Based on the CDR3 plus reference TRBV30 and TRBJ1-3, the full variable domain is SQTIHQWPATLVQPVGSPLSLECTVEGTSNPNLYWYRQAAGRGLQLLFYSVGIGQISSEVPQNLSASRPQDRQFILSSKKLLLSDSGFYLCAWSETGLRNTIYFGEGSWLTVV.

The chain recombines TRBV4-1 with TRBJ1-2; D is undetermined. This CDR3 region has 15 residues. V was pared by 0 bases and J by 4 bases, with 12 bases between. Germline-derived CDR1 and CDR2 are MGHRA and YSYEKL. CDR3 region: CASSQDEFGSYGYTF. The CDR3 region has the DNA TGCGCCAGCAGCCAAGATGAATTTGGCAGCTATGGCTACACCTTC.

The chain carries TRBV2 and TRBJ1-4; 8 bases align to TRBD1. Germline loops: CDR1 SNHLY, CDR2 FYNNEI. This CDR3 is built from 16 residues. The junction had 11 bases not matched to a gene; V was cut back by 6 bases and J by 5 bases. CDR3 sequence: CASRFSTGGINEKLFF. DNA of the CDR3: TGTGCCAGCAGATTCTCTACAGGGGGAATAAATGAAAAACTGTTTTTT.

The chain couples TRBV29-1 to TRBJ1-2, with a possible D match to TRBD1 (5 bases). CDR1 is SQVTM and CDR2 is ANQGSEA in the germline V gene. V was trimmed by 3 bases and J by 8 bases, leaving 16 bases between them. The CDR3 runs to 13 residues. DNA of the CDR3: TGCAGCGTTGAGAAGGCAAGGAGGGGCGGCTACACCTTC. Amino acids: CSVEKARRGGYTF.

The J gene is TRBJ2-7, the V gene TRBV2, with D hard to call. This CDR3 is 11 amino acids long. V was pared by 2 bases and J by 9 bases, with 8 bases between. CDR1 SNHLY and CDR2 FYNNEI come from the germline V gene. CDR3 region: CASSELERQYF. The CDR3 DNA reads as TGTGCCAGCAGTGAATTGGAGAGGCAGTACTTC.

The chain carries TRBV5-1 and TRBJ1-5; a possible D gene is TRBD1 (6 bases). CDR1 is SGHRS, CDR2 YFSETQ, per germline. This CDR3 contains 16 residues. The V end was cut by 4 bases, the J end by 4 bases, with 18 bases between. CDR3 amino acids: CASSPLGLQGNQPQHF. Here the CDR3 DNA reads TGCGCCAGCAGCCCCCTGGGATTACAGGGAAATCAGCCCCAGCATTTT.